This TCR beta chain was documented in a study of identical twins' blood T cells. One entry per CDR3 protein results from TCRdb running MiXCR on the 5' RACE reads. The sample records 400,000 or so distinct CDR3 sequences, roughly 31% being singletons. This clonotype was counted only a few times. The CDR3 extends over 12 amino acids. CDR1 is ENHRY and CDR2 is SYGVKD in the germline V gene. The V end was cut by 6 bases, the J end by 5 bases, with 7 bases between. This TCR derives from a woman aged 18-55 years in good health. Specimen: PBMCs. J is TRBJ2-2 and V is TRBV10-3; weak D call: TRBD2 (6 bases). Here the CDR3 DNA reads TGTGCCATCAGGGAGGGAACCGGGGAGCTGTTTTTT. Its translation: CAIREGTGELFF.